The 12 T cell receptor beta chains in this list originate from one sample, sequenced in a study of shared T cell receptors in the human thymus. Sequenced by immunoSEQ multiplex PCR; TCRdb stores in-frame clones only, minus some. The data hold roughly 560,000 clones, with 75% to 85% observed a single time. Separately, the same data were catalogued under a study of human thymus T cells.

Sequenced: thymocytes. These receptors came from a boy younger than two with a congenital heart defect.

The gene calls are TRBV2 and TRBJ1-2, with D perhaps matching TRBD1 (6 bases). V lost 3 bases and J 7 bases, leaving 27 bases between the germline ends. Germline assignment: CDR1 SNHLY and CDR2 FYNNEI. The CDR3 is made up of 18 amino acids. CDR3 protein: CASSEWGQDGRDSSGYTF. The CDR3, as DNA: TGTGCCAGCAGTGAGTGGGGGCAGGATGGCAGAGACTCCTCTGGCTACACCTTC.

This sequence joins TRBV25-1 and TRBJ2-2; 7 bases align to TRBD2. Germline trimming cut 4 bases from V and 5 bases from J; bases unmatched to any gene: 7. CDR3 length equals 15 residues. CDR1 is MGHDK and CDR2 is SYGVNS in the germline V gene. CDR3 in DNA: TGTGCCAGCAGTGCGCTAGCGGACCATACCGGGGAGCTGTTTTTT. Its protein is CASSALADHTGELFF.

The rearrangement links TRBV2 to TRBJ2-5; 8 bases align to TRBD1. Germline CDR1 SNHLY, CDR2 FYNNEI. The CDR3 has 17 residues. J was trimmed by 3 bases and V by 2 bases; bases with no gene match: 11. The CDR3 spells CASSEIVGDRRKETQYF. The CDR3 DNA sequence: TGTGCCAGCAGTGAAATTGTGGGGGACAGGCGGAAAGAGACCCAGTACTTC.

The chain combines TRBV10-3 with TRBJ2-7; 8 bases fit TRBD1. Germline loops: CDR1 ENHRY, CDR2 SYGVKD. The CDR3 length is 15 residues. The V and J ends lost 3 bases and 4 bases, in that order; junction bases with no gene match: 8. DNA of the CDR3: TGTGCCATCAGTGACTGGGGACAGGAAGGGTACGAGCAGTACTTC. It is translated as CAISDWGQEGYEQYF.

The chain has TRBV27 and TRBJ2-5, with D perhaps matching TRBD2 (7 bases). V was trimmed by 0 bases and J by 2 bases, leaving 10 bases between them. Germline CDR1 is MNHEY and CDR2 is SMNVEV (reference sequence). The CDR3 length is 15 residues. CDR3 nucleotides: TGTGCCAGCAGTTTATCGGGGAGGGGGCAAGAGACCCAGTACTTC. The encoded protein is CASSLSGRGQETQYF.

CDR3 in DNA: TGTGCCTGGAGTGTGCCTCAGGGAAACACCATATATTTT. Translating it yields CAWSVPQGNTIYF. The chain couples TRBV30 to TRBJ1-3, with D unclear. The V gene lost 0 bases and the J gene lost 4 bases, with 7 bases spanning the gap. The CDR3 contains 13 residues. Germline CDR1 is GTSNPN and CDR2 is SVGIG (reference sequence).

The gene calls are TRBV25-1 and TRBJ2-1, with 10 bases aligning to TRBD2. CDR1 and CDR2 from the germline V gene are MGHDK and SYGVNS. The trim removed 4 bases at V and 10 bases at J, leaving 13 bases unmatched. This CDR3 region has 16 residues. CDR3 bases: TGTGCCAGCAGTGTCCCTTTGGCTAGCGGGAGTCGCGAGCAGTTCTTC. It is translated as CASSVPLASGSREQFF.

This chain connects TRBV2 to TRBJ2-1; the match to TRBD1 covers 8 bases. The CDR3 sequence is 15 residues long. The germline CDR1 and CDR2 sequences are SNHLY and FYNNEI. The V segment lost 6 bases and the J segment 2 bases; nucleotides outside the gene matches: 6. CDR3 coding DNA: TGTGCCAGCAGCCCCAGGGGGCGAGCCTACAATGAGCAGTTCTTC. Amino acids: CASSPRGRAYNEQFF.

This clone was detected once. The chain has TRBV5-1 and TRBJ2-3; tentatively, D is TRBD2 (6 bases). Germline V lookup: CDR1 SGHRS, CDR2 YFSETQ. This CDR3 has 14 amino acids. The germline V and J ends were trimmed by 3 bases and 4 bases, with 12 bases remaining between them. CDR3 sequence: CASSSGELPDTQYF. The CDR3 coding sequence is TGCGCCAGCAGCTCGGGGGAGCTCCCAGATACGCAGTATTTT.

CDR3 in DNA: TGTGCCAGCAGTTTAAGCGGGAGGGCCTACAATGAGCAGTTCTTC. Translation gives CASSLSGRAYNEQFF. This chain uses TRBV27 with TRBJ2-1; the match to TRBD2 covers 10 bases. This CDR3 has 15 amino acids. The junction had 0 bases not matched to a gene; V was cut back by 2 bases and J by 2 bases. CDR1 and CDR2 (germline): MNHEY, SMNVEV (reference sequence).

This rearrangement joins TRBV7-3 to TRBJ2-7, with TRBD2 identical over 7 bases. With V trimmed by 5 bases and J by 7 bases, 11 bases remained unmatched. Looked up from germline, CDR1 is SGHTA and CDR2 is FQGTGA. The CDR3 is 14 residues long. The CDR3: CASSPAGLGEEQYF. In nucleotides, the CDR3 is TGTGCCAGCAGCCCCGCTGGACTAGGGGAGGAGCAGTACTTC.

This chain joins TRBV6-5 and TRBJ1-1, with D possibly matching TRBD1 (6 bases). CDR3 length: 15 amino acids. Germline lookup yields CDR1 MNHEY and CDR2 SVGAGI. Trimming removed 2 bases at V and 7 bases at J, with 17 bases between. CDR3 loop: CASSYTLTGMNEAFF. The CDR3 DNA reads as TGTGCCAGCAGTTACACGCTTACAGGGATGAATGAAGCTTTCTTT.